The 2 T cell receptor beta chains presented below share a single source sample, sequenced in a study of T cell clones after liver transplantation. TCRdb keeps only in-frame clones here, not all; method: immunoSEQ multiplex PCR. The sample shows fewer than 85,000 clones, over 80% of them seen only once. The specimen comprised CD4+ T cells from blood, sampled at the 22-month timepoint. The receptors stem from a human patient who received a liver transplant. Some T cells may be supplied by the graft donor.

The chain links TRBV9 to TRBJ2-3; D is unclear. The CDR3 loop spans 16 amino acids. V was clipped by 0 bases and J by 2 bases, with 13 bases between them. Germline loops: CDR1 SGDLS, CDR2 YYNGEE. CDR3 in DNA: TGTGCCAGCAGCGTAGTCCCCGGCGGCCTCACAGATACGCAGTATTTT. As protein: CASSVVPGGLTDTQYF.

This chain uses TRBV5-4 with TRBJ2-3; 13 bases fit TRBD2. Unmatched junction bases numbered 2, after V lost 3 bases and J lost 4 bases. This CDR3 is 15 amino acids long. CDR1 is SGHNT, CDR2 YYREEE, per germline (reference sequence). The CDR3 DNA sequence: TGTGCCAGCAGCTGGGGGACTAGCGGGGCAGATACGCAGTATTTT. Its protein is CASSWGTSGADTQYF.